This section outlines one T cell receptor beta chain sequence together with its context. Between the trimmed V and J ends, which lost 0 bases and 5 bases, there was a span of 14 bases. This CDR3 is 16 amino acids long. Germline lookup yields CDR1 LGHNA and CDR2 YNFKEQ. The record originates from a study of CD8 T cells in Susac syndrome. An amount of RNA that ranged from 0.5 to 1 ug was reverse transcribed with random hexamers. TCRdb fed the immunoSEQ multiplex PCR reads into MiXCR, producing one record per CDR3 protein. The sample contains under 200,000 distinct CDR3 sequences, roughly 90% of which appear only once. Negative isolation was applied to CD8+ and CD4+ T cells, and FACS enrichment was applied to TEMRA cells.

The receptor comes from a human donor with Susac syndrome. The sample comprised CD4+ T cells from PBMCs. The chain recombines TRBV4-2 with TRBJ1-5, with D possibly being TRBD1 (6 bases). CDR3 coding DNA: TGTGCCAGCAGCCAAGATAAAGACAGGCCTCATCAGCCCCAGCATTTT. The encoded protein is CASSQDKDRPHQPQHF.